This T cell receptor beta chain was recovered during a study of control samples from healthy donors and cancer patients. Data came from immunoSEQ multiplex PCR; TCRdb stores just in-frame clones and leaves some out. The sample includes roughly 120,000 clones, approximately 94% of them seen just once. The sequence came from a man aged 25 to 45 in good health. The source material was blood.

CDR3 residues: CASSYRGGLAATYNEQFF. In DNA form, the CDR3 reads TGTGCCAGCAGTTACCGCGGGGGACTAGCGGCGACCTACAATGAGCAGTTCTTC. The rearrangement joins TRBV6-2 or TRBV6-3 to TRBJ2-1; 11 bases are a match to TRBD2. The CDR3 has 18 amino acids. Germline CDR1 reads MNHEY; CDR2 reads SVGEGT. The V and J ends lost 2 bases and 2 bases, in that order; junction bases with no gene match: 8.